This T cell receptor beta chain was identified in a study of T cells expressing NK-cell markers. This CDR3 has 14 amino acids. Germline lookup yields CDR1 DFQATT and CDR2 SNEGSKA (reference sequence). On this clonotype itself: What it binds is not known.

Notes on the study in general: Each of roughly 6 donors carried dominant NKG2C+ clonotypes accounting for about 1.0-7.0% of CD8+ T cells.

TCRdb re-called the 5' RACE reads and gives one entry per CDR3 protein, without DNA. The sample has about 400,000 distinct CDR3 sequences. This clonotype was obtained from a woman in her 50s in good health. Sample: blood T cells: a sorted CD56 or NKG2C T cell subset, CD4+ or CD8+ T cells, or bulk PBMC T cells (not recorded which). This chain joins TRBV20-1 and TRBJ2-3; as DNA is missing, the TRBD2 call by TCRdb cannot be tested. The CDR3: CSAKWAGATDTQYF.